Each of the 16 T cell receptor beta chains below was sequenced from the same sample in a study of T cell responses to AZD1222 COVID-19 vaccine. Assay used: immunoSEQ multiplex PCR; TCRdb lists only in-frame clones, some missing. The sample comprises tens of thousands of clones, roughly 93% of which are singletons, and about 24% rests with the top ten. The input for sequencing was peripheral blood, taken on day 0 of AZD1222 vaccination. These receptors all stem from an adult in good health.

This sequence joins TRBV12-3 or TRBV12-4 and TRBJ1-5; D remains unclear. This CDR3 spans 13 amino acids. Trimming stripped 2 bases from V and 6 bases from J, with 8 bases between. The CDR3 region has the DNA TGTGCCAGCAGTTTACTCGGAGGTCAGCCCCAGCATTTT. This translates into CASSLLGGQPQHF.

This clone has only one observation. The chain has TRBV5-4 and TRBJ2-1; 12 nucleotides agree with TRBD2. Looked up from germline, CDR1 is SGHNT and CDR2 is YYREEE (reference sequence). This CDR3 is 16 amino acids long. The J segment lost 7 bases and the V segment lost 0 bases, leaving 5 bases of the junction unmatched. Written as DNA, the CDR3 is TGTGCCAGCAGCTTGGCCGGACTAGCGGGGACTAATGAGCAGTTCTTC. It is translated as CASSLAGLAGTNEQFF.

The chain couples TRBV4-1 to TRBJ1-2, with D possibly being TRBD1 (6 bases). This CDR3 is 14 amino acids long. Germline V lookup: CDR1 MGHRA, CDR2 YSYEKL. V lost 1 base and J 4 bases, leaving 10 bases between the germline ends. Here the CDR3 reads CASSQVGGPYGYTF. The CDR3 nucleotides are TGCGCCAGCAGCCAAGTTGGGGGCCCCTATGGCTACACCTTC.

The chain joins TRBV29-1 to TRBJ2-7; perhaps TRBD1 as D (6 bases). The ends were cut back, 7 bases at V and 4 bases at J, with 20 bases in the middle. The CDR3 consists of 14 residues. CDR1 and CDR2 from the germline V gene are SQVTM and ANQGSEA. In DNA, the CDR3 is TGCAGCGGGGAGCCAGGGGTCGTAAGGTACGAGCAGTACTTC. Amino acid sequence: CSGEPGVVRYEQYF.

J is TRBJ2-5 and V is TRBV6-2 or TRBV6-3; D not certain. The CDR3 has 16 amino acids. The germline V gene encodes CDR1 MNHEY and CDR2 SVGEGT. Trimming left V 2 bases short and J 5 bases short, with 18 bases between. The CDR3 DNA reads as TGTGCCAGCAGTTACCCTCCCAGCGACCCAAGGGAGACCCAGTACTTC. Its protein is CASSYPPSDPRETQYF.

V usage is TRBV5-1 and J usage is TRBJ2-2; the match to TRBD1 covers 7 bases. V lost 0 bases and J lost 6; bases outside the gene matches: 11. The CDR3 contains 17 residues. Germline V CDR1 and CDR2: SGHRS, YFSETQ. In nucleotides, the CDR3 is TGCGCCAGCAGCTTGGTCGTGACAGGGTCTTCCTCCGGGGAGCTGTTTTTT. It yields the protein CASSLVVTGSSSGELFF. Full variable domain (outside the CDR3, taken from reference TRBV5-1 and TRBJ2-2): KAGVTQTPRYLIKTRGQQVTLSCSPISGHRSVSWYQQTPGQGLQFLFEYFSETQRNKGNFPGRFSGRQFSNSRSEMNVSTLELGDSALYLCASSLVVTGSSSGELFFGEGSRLTVL.

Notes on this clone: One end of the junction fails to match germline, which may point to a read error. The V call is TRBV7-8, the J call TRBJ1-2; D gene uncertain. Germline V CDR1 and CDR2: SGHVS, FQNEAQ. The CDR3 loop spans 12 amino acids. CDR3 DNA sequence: TGTGCCAGCAGCTTAGAATCGGGCGGCTCCACCTTC. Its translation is CASSLESGGSTF.

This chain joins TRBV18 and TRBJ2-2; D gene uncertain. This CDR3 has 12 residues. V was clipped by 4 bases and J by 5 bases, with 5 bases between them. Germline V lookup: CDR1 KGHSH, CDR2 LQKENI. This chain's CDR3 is CASSRITGELFF. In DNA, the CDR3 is TGTGCCAGCTCACGAATAACCGGGGAGCTGTTTTTT. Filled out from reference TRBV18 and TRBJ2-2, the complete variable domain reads NAGVMQNPRHLVRRRGQEARLRCSPMKGHSHVYWYRQLPEEGLKFMVYLQKENIIDESGMPKERFSAEFPKEGPSILRIQQVVRGDSAAYFCASSRITGELFFGEGSRLTVL.

The CDR3 loop is CASSSSGGAYETQYF. The CDR3 bases are TGTGCCAGCAGTTCTAGCGGGGGGGCCTATGAGACCCAGTACTTC. The rearrangement joins TRBV28 to TRBJ2-5; 12 bases are shared with TRBD2. CDR1 and CDR2 (germline): MDHEN, SYDVKM. This CDR3 spans 15 amino acids. With V trimmed by 4 bases and J by 5 bases, 5 bases remained unmatched.

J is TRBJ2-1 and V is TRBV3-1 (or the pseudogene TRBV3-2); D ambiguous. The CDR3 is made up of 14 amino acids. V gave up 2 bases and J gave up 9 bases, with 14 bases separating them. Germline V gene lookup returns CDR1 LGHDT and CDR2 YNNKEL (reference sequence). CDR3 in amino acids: CASSQRRSTLEQFF. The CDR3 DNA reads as TGTGCCAGCAGCCAAAGACGTTCGACCCTTGAGCAGTTCTTC.

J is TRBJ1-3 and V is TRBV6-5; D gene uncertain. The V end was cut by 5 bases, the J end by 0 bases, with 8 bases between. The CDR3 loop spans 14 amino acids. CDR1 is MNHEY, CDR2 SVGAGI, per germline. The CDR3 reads CASSPGISGNTIYF. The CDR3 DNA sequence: TGTGCCAGCAGTCCGGGGATCTCTGGAAACACCATATATTTT.

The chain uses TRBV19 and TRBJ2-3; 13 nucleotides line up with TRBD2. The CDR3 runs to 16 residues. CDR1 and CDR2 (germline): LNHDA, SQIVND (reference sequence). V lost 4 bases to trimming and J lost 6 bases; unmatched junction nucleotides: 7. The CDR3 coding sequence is TGTGCCAGTAGTACACGGACTAGCGGGGGTAGGGATACGCAGTATTTT. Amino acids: CASSTRTSGGRDTQYF.

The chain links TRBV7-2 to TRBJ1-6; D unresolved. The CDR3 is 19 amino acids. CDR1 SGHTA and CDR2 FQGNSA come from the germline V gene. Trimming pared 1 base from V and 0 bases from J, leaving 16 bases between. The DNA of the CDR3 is TGTGCCAGCAGCTTAGGGCTGGGCCGTCCAAGCTCCTATAATTCACCCCTCCACTTT. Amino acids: CASSLGLGRPSSYNSPLHF.

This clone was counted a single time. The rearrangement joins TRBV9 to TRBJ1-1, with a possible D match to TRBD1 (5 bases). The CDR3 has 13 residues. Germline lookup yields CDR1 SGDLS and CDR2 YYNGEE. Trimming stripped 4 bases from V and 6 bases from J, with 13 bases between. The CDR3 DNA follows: TGTGCCAGCAGCCCCCGGGGGTGTGCTGAAGCTTTCTTT. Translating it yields CASSPRGCAEAFF. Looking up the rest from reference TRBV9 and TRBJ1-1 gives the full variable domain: DSGVTQTPKHLITATGQRVTLRCSPRSGDLSVYWYQQSLDQGLQFLIQYYNGEERAKGNILERFSAQQFPDLHSELNLSSLELGDSALYFCASSPRGCAEAFFGQGTRLTVV.

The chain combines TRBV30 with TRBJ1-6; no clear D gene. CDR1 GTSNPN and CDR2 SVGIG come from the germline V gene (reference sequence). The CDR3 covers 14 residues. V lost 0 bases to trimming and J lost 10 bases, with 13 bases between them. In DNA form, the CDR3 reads TGTGCCTGGAGTGTACCCCCGGCGGGGTCACCCCTCCACTTT. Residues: CAWSVPPAGSPLHF.

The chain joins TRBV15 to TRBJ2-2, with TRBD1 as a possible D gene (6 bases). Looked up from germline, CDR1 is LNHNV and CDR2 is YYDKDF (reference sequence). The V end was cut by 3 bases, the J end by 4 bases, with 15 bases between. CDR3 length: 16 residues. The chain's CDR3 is CATSRGAGWTTGELFF. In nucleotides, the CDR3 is TGTGCCACCAGCAGGGGGGCGGGTTGGACCACCGGGGAGCTGTTTTTT.